Presented here are 27 T cell receptor beta chains from one specimen sequenced in a study of T-cell reconstitution after alpha-beta-depleted transplantation in children. Unique molecular identifiers were incorporated into the prepared TCRbeta library. One entry per CDR3 protein results from TCRdb running MiXCR on the PCR reads. The table records fewer than 85,000 distinct CDR3 sequences, roughly 15% of them present only once. This sample comprised PBMCs, mostly from graft donor cells, obtained 180 days after TCRalphabeta/CD19-depleted stem cell transplant. These receptors came from a male patient aged 2 to 9 who had a stem cell transplant for acute lymphoblastic leukemia, so the T cells may come from the graft donor.

This clonotype was seen a few times. The rearrangement joins TRBV7-9 to TRBJ2-2; tentatively, D is TRBD2 (5 bases). The CDR3 runs 13 residues. Germline CDR1 and CDR2: SEHNR and FQNEAQ (reference sequence). V was cut by 5 bases and J by 7 bases, with 11 bases left in between. The CDR3 sequence: CASSPGLGGELFF. In DNA form, the CDR3 reads TGTGCCAGCAGCCCTGGACTCGGCGGGGAGCTGTTTTTT.

This clonotype was seen more than once but under ten times. The rearrangement uses TRBV20-1 and TRBJ2-3, with D possibly matching TRBD2 (5 bases). The V gene's germline CDR1 is DFQATT and CDR2 SNEGSKA (reference sequence). The CDR3 spans 15 residues. V lost 0 bases, J lost 1 base, and 11 bases lay in between. CDR3 sequence: CSARDYGSGTDTQYF. In DNA, the CDR3 is TGCAGTGCTAGAGATTATGGTAGCGGCACAGATACGCAGTATTTT.

The gene calls are TRBV20-1 and TRBJ2-5; the D gene is possibly TRBD1 (6 bases). V lost 0 bases, J lost 2 bases, and 16 bases lay in between. The CDR3 is 16 amino acids. Germline V gene lookup returns CDR1 DFQATT and CDR2 SNEGSKA (reference sequence). CDR3 sequence reads: CSAREIWTVSQETQYF. The CDR3 DNA sequence: TGCAGTGCTAGAGAGATCTGGACAGTGTCTCAAGAGACCCAGTACTTC.

A few counts support this clonotype. The rearrangement joins TRBV14 to TRBJ1-1; unclear D gene. This CDR3 comprises 13 residues. Trimming took 2 bases from V and 1 from J, leaving 5 bases between them. Germline-derived CDR1 and CDR2 are SGHDN and FVKESK. Here the CDR3 reads CASSQWRNTEAFF. The CDR3 DNA reads as TGTGCCAGCAGCCAATGGAGGAACACTGAAGCTTTCTTT.

This clonotype came up many times. The V call is TRBV6-5, the J call TRBJ1-1; D uncertain. Trimming shortened V by 4 bases and J by 3 bases, and 15 bases separated the two germline ends. Germline assignment: CDR1 MNHEY and CDR2 SVGAGI. This CDR3 has 15 residues. The CDR3 sequence: CASSLKGLGDTEAFF. The CDR3 DNA sequence: TGTGCCAGCAGTTTGAAGGGTTTGGGAGACACTGAAGCTTTCTTT.

J is TRBJ2-5 and V is TRBV7-2, with 7 bases identical to TRBD2. V shed 5 bases and J 9 bases; nucleotides not matched to a gene: 9. This CDR3 region has 13 residues. Germline CDR1 SGHTA, CDR2 FQGNSA. CDR3 DNA: TGTGCCAGCAGCCTATCGCGGGGGAGGGCCCAGTACTTC. It codes for CASSLSRGRAQYF.

The genes are TRBV5-6 and TRBJ2-5, with D tentatively TRBD2 (6 bases). The V end lost 4 bases, the J end lost 6 bases, and 13 bases lay between the germline ends. The germline V gene encodes CDR1 SGHDT and CDR2 YYEEEE. The CDR3 spans 13 residues. The CDR3 loop is CASSPGLDKTQYF. The CDR3 DNA reads as TGTGCCAGCAGCCCGGGACTGGATAAGACCCAGTACTTC. The full variable domain, its missing parts supplied by reference TRBV5-6 and TRBJ2-5, is DAGVTQSPTHLIKTRGQQVTLRCSPKSGHDTVSWYQQALGQGPQFIFQYYEEEERQRGNFPDRFSGHQFPNYSSELNVNALLLGDSALYLCASSPGLDKTQYFGPGTRLLVL.

Many counts were recorded for this clonotype. The chain carries TRBV20-1 and TRBJ2-1; TRBD2 agrees at 14 bases. The germline gives CDR1 DFQATT, CDR2 SNEGSKA (reference sequence). After removal of 3 bases from V and 2 bases from J, the junction contained 6 bases not matched to a gene. The CDR3 extends over 17 amino acids. This chain's CDR3 is CSASGLAGGPTYNEQFF. The DNA of the CDR3 is TGCAGTGCTAGCGGACTAGCGGGAGGCCCCACCTACAATGAGCAGTTCTTC.

The table lists this clonotype with a few counts. The chain is built from TRBV7-8 and TRBJ2-1, with 9 bases that match TRBD2. Germline assignment: CDR1 SGHVS and CDR2 FQNEAQ. J gave up 1 base and V 1 base, and 14 bases lay outside the gene matches. The CDR3 runs 20 residues. CDR3 amino acids: CASSLGGREGLRDSYNEQFF. The CDR3 coding sequence is TGTGCCAGCAGCTTAGGAGGGCGGGAGGGCCTAAGGGATTCCTACAATGAGCAGTTCTTC.

This sequence joins TRBV5-1 and TRBJ2-5; 9 nucleotides match TRBD2. CDR3 length: 19 residues. CDR1 is SGHRS and CDR2 is YFSETQ in the germline V gene. The V and J ends lost 0 bases and 1 base, in that order; junction bases with no gene match: 13. CDR3 nucleotides: TGCGCCAGCAGCTTGGCACTTGGCGGGAGGGCCGTTGGCCAAGAGACCCAGTACTTC. Translation gives CASSLALGGRAVGQETQYF.

A few counts support this clonotype. This rearrangement joins TRBV6-2 or TRBV6-3 to TRBJ1-5; tentative D call: TRBD1 (5 bases). Trimming cost V 8 bases and J 5 bases, with 19 bases left between them. Germline values: CDR1 MNHEY, CDR2 SVGEGT. The CDR3 contains 15 residues. The CDR3 DNA follows: TGTGCCAGCCTCCCGGCAGGGCCCAGGTATCAGCCCCAGCATTTT. This translates into CASLPAGPRYQPQHF.

This clonotype was seen at least ten times. CDR3 DNA: TGTGCCAGCAGTTTAGGACAGGGGGCCAATTTGGGCGAGCAGTACTTC. Translated, it gives CASSLGQGANLGEQYF. The genes are TRBV12-3 or TRBV12-4 and TRBJ2-7, with TRBD1 matching 10 bases. The CDR3 length is 16 residues. V shed 1 base, J shed 6 bases, and the junction held 9 bases outside the gene matches.

This clonotype was seen more than once but under ten times. CDR3 region: CAISEITGGTEAFF. The CDR3 nucleotides read TGTGCCATCAGTGAGATCACAGGGGGCACTGAAGCTTTCTTT. The rearrangement links TRBV10-3 to TRBJ1-1, with TRBD1 matching 8 bases. The CDR3 runs to 14 residues. Germline trimming cut 2 bases from V and 4 bases from J; bases unmatched to any gene: 3. Germline CDR1 reads ENHRY; CDR2 reads SYGVKD.

This clonotype appeared a few times. V and J are TRBV5-1 and TRBJ2-2, with D perhaps TRBD1 (5 bases). This CDR3 spans 14 amino acids. CDR1 is SGHRS, CDR2 YFSETQ, per germline. The V end lost 5 bases, the J end lost 3 bases, and 11 bases lay between the germline ends. CDR3 region: CASSPGYDTGELFF. CDR3 DNA: TGCGCCAGCAGTCCAGGGTATGACACCGGGGAGCTGTTTTTT.

This chain joins TRBV24-1 and TRBJ2-3; 8 nucleotides match TRBD1. Trimming took 2 bases from V and 4 from J; bases not matched to a gene: 4. The germline V gene has CDR1 KGHDR and CDR2 SFDVKD. The CDR3 extends over 15 amino acids. The CDR3 region has the DNA TGTGCCACCAGTGATTCGACAGGGGAAGCAGATACGCAGTATTTT. This translates into CATSDSTGEADTQYF.

The V call is TRBV13, the J call TRBJ2-2; D unresolved. The CDR3 runs 14 residues. V gave up 3 bases and J gave up 4 bases, with 9 bases separating them. Germline CDR1 is PRHDT and CDR2 is FYEKMQ (reference sequence). CDR3: CASSFWGVTGELFF. The CDR3 nucleotides read TGTGCCAGCAGCTTCTGGGGTGTCACCGGGGAGCTGTTTTTT.

The J gene is TRBJ1-2, the V gene TRBV24-1, with 8 bases fitting TRBD1. There are 14 residues in the CDR3. Unmatched junction bases numbered 7, after V lost 4 bases and J lost 7 bases. CDR1 KGHDR and CDR2 SFDVKD come from the germline V gene. CDR3 sequence: CATSEPGQGLGYTF. Written as DNA, the CDR3 is TGTGCCACCAGTGAACCCGGACAGGGCCTTGGCTACACCTTC.

J is TRBJ1-1 and V is TRBV4-3; TRBD1 is a possible D gene (6 bases). The CDR3 runs 19 residues. Germline values: CDR1 LGHNA, CDR2 YSLEER. Trimming left V 1 base short and J 5 bases short, with 26 bases between. As DNA, the CDR3 is TGCGCCAGCAGCCAAGGATTCAGGGGATCGGGTAAAGGGGGAACTGAAGCTTTCTTT. Its protein product is CASSQGFRGSGKGGTEAFF.

The V gene is TRBV27, the J gene TRBJ2-5; 9 positions match TRBD1. The ends lost 4 bases at V and 4 bases at J; junction bases unmatched: 4. From germline, CDR1 is MNHEY and CDR2 SMNVEV (reference sequence). The CDR3 is made up of 14 amino acids. The CDR3 spells CASSWDREGETQYF. In DNA, the CDR3 is TGTGCCAGCAGTTGGGACAGGGAGGGAGAGACCCAGTACTTC.

This clonotype occurred many times. This chain connects TRBV7-9 to TRBJ1-2, with D possibly being TRBD1 (5 bases). Germline CDR1 and CDR2: SEHNR and FQNEAQ (reference sequence). The CDR3 runs to 13 residues. V lost 5 bases, J lost 5 bases, and 12 bases lay in between. CDR3 bases: TGTGCCAGCAGCCCTGTAAGGGGTTATGGCTACACCTTC. It encodes CASSPVRGYGYTF.

In this sample, this clonotype turned up a few times. The V and J genes are TRBV12-3 or TRBV12-4 and TRBJ2-7; TRBD2 matches at 9 bases. Trimming removed 5 bases from V and 5 bases from J; junction bases left unmatched: 10. This CDR3 spans 15 amino acids. This chain's CDR3 is CASSLRPGTSHEQYF. The CDR3 DNA reads as TGTGCCAGCAGTCTAAGACCCGGGACTAGCCACGAGCAGTACTTC.

The genes are TRBV11-2 and TRBJ2-5; D is ambiguous. CDR1 is SGHAT, CDR2 FQNNGV, per germline. The CDR3 runs 18 residues. The V gene lost 2 bases and the J gene lost 4 bases, with 23 bases spanning the gap. The DNA for the CDR3 is TGTGCCAGCAGCTTAAATCGCCCCAACTGGTCAGGCAGAGAGACCCAGTACTTC. It specifies CASSLNRPNWSGRETQYF.

This clonotype occurred a few times. This CDR3 is CAISGQPNTGELFF. In DNA, the CDR3 is TGTGCCATCAGTGGGCAGCCCAACACCGGGGAGCTGTTTTTT. The V call is TRBV10-3, the J call TRBJ2-2; D is uncertain. This CDR3 comprises 14 residues. Deletions cut 4 bases from V and 2 bases from J, with 8 bases between. Germline V gives CDR1 ENHRY, CDR2 SYGVKD.

In this sample, this clonotype turned up many times. This chain links TRBV7-6 with TRBJ2-1; D gene uncertain. Germline CDR1 and CDR2: SGHVS and FNYEAQ. The CDR3 runs to 14 residues. V dropped 1 base and J dropped 2 bases, with 6 bases sitting between them. The CDR3 sequence is CASSLGLTYNEQFF. The CDR3 DNA sequence: TGTGCCAGCAGCTTAGGACTGACCTACAATGAGCAGTTCTTC.

At least ten counts were recorded for this clonotype. The chain couples TRBV29-1 to TRBJ1-1; D uncertain. Germline V lookup: CDR1 SQVTM, CDR2 ANQGSEA. The CDR3 has 13 amino acids. The V and J ends lost 3 bases and 1 base respectively, with 9 bases between them. CDR3 sequence reads: CSVDSWGNTEAFF. The CDR3 coding sequence is TGCAGCGTTGATAGCTGGGGGAACACTGAAGCTTTCTTT.

This clonotype was counted only a few times. The chain links TRBV25-1 to TRBJ2-1, with D perhaps matching TRBD1 or TRBD2 (5 bases each). The CDR3 extends over 13 amino acids. Trimming shortened V by 4 bases and J by 7 bases, and 11 bases separated the two germline ends. The germline gives CDR1 MGHDK, CDR2 SYGVNS. CDR3 bases: TGTGCCAGCAGTGGGGGCCCGGGGAATGAGCAGTTCTTC. This translates into CASSGGPGNEQFF.

The CDR3 is CASSSGTRVAKNIQYF. The CDR3 DNA reads TGTGCCAGCAGCTCTGGGACACGGGTAGCCAAAAACATTCAGTACTTC. The chain is built from TRBV5-5 and TRBJ2-4, with TRBD1 as a possible D gene (6 bases). The CDR3 extends over 16 amino acids. Trimming took off 3 bases at V and 0 bases at J, with 13 bases between the two ends. In germline, CDR1 is SGHKS, CDR2 YYEKEE (reference sequence).